The present entry profiles one T cell receptor (beta chain) with its context. Its antigen is unknown. This sample was included in a study of shared clonotypes between healthy human individuals. Study-wide results and caveats: Non-shared clonotypes showed lower generation probabilities than clonotypes common to all four donors.

Sequencing used immunoSEQ multiplex PCR; TCRdb keeps in-frame clones, though not all of them. In the table there are about a million clones, about three quarters of which are singletons. The CDR3 has 15 residues. Germline-derived CDR1 and CDR2 are SGHNT and YYREEE (reference sequence). The ends were cut back, 3 bases at V and 7 bases at J, with 16 bases in the middle. The sample consisted of memory CD4+ T cells sorted from blood. This sample's subset: CD45RA-negative fraction. The chain carries TRBV5-4 and TRBJ2-2; D ambiguous. This receptor was taken from a man aged 18 to 29 in good health. The CDR3: CASSSGRAVGGELFF. DNA of the CDR3: TGTGCCAGCAGCTCTGGAAGAGCCGTTGGCGGGGAGCTGTTTTTT.